This entry lists 8 T cell receptor beta chains sequenced from one sample in a study of shared clonotypes between healthy human individuals. The repertoire was sequenced with immunoSEQ multiplex PCR; TCRdb's copy has only in-frame clones and lacks some. This table has roughly 1.5 million clones, about 98% appearing once. The sequenced material came from naive CD4+ T cells sorted from blood. Subset denoted: CD45RA+ positively selected. The receptor source for this set is a young man in good health.

This chain links TRBV12-1 with TRBJ2-7; the table gives TRBD2 as D, unverified against the DNA. TRBV12-1 is a listed pseudogene. This CDR3 has 12 residues. CDR3: CASRRVGHEQYF. The CDR3 nucleotides read TGTGCCAGCAGGCGGGTCGGACACGAGCAGTACTTC.

The V call is TRBV27, the J call TRBJ2-1, with D perhaps TRBD2 (6 bases). The V and J ends lost 3 bases and 0 bases respectively, with 12 bases between them. The CDR3 has 16 residues. The germline gives CDR1 MNHEY, CDR2 SMNVEV (reference sequence). As DNA, the CDR3 is TGTGCCAGCAGTTTCCAGGGACTGAGCTCCTACAATGAGCAGTTCTTC. Amino acids: CASSFQGLSSYNEQFF.

The rearrangement uses TRBV19 and TRBJ1-2; D is undetermined. Germline CDR1 is LNHDA and CDR2 is SQIVND (reference sequence). V lost 3 bases and J 6 bases, leaving 14 bases between the germline ends. The CDR3 totals 14 residues. CDR3 nucleotide sequence: TGTGCCAGTAGTATTCTAACAGTCTCAAATGGCTACACCTTC. Amino acid sequence: CASSILTVSNGYTF. Using reference TRBV19 and TRBJ1-2 for the parts outside the CDR3, the full variable domain is DGGITQSPKYLFRKEGQNVTLSCEQNLNHDAMYWYRQDPGQGLRLIYYSQIVNDFQKGDIAEGYSVSREKKESFPLTVTSAQKNPTAFYLCASSILTVSNGYTFGSGTRLTVV.

The CDR3 sequence: CATSLTSGRSSYNEQFF. The CDR3 nucleotides are TGTGCCACCTCCTTAACTAGCGGGAGGAGCTCCTACAATGAGCAGTTCTTC. The rearrangement uses TRBV15 and TRBJ2-1; 12 bases match TRBD2. This CDR3 has 17 amino acids. Germline lookup yields CDR1 LNHNV and CDR2 YYDKDF (reference sequence). The V segment lost 8 bases and the J segment 0 bases; nucleotides outside the gene matches: 8.

The V gene is TRBV28, the J gene TRBJ2-1; possible D gene TRBD2, 6 bases. Germline lookup yields CDR1 MDHEN and CDR2 SYDVKM. The CDR3 spans 13 residues. The V and J ends lost 1 base and 13 bases respectively, with 14 bases between them. CDR3 loop: CASSLSGGGIQFF. DNA of the CDR3: TGTGCCAGCAGTTTATCTGGAGGCGGGATTCAGTTCTTC.

The CDR3 region has the DNA TGTGCCAGCAGTTCCGGACAGGGGCGCCACTCCTACAATGAGCAGTTCTTC. Translating it yields CASSSGQGRHSYNEQFF. This rearrangement joins TRBV27 to TRBJ2-1, with 9 positions matching TRBD1. Losses at the gene ends were 4 bases for V and 0 bases for J; bases not matched to a gene: 7. CDR3 length: 17 amino acids. Per the germline V gene, CDR1 is MNHEY and CDR2 is SMNVEV (reference sequence).

The rearrangement joins TRBV28 to TRBJ2-7, with 10 bases fitting TRBD2. With 2 bases clipped from V and 7 bases from J, the junction kept 8 bases outside the gene matches. The CDR3 spans 15 residues. The V gene's germline CDR1 is MDHEN and CDR2 SYDVKM. CDR3 DNA sequence: TGTGCCAGCAGTTTACTAGCGGGAGCGGCTCGGGAGCAGTACTTC. Translating it yields CASSLLAGAAREQYF. Together with reference TRBV28 and TRBJ2-7, the CDR3 gives the full variable domain: DVKVTQSSRYLVKRTGEKVFLECVQDMDHENMFWYRQDPGLGLRLIYFSYDVKMKEKGDIPEGYSVSREKKERFSLILESASTNQTSMYLCASSLLAGAAREQYFGPGTRLTVT.

The chain joins TRBV7-6 to TRBJ2-3, with TRBD2 identical over 9 bases. With 5 bases clipped from V and 10 bases from J, the junction kept 10 bases outside the gene matches. Germline lookup yields CDR1 SGHVS and CDR2 FNYEAQ. The CDR3 has 14 residues. CDR3 region: CASSPNLAGIAQYF. The CDR3 DNA reads as TGTGCCAGCAGCCCCAATCTAGCGGGAATAGCGCAGTATTTT.